The clone carrying this TCR beta chain was seen more than once but under ten times. Participants' own reports of clinical history determined their cohort assignment. Before they entered the study, exposed participants had met a COVID-19 case within 2 weeks. Study processing details: Amplified reference gene primers provided the basis for estimating nucleated cell counts. Produced via immunoSEQ multiplex PCR; TCRdb's table is partial and in-frame only. V and J calls and clone size are copied from that table; D and trimming were computed from the DNA. The sample carries about 430,000 clones, about 88% recorded once. The data were taken from a study of blood T cell repertoires in COVID-19. Study background: Sample material is recorded as cDNA or gDNA derived from T cells, B-cell-depleted T cells, or PBMCs.

Sequences were obtained from PBMCs or T cells enriched from blood (not recorded which). The receptor was isolated from a woman aged 18-29 years who had been exposed to COVID-19.

DNA for the CDR3: TGTGCCAGTAGTATCCACAGGGGAGGCCAGCCCCAGCATTTT. Its protein product is CASSIHRGGQPQHF. V and J are TRBV19 and TRBJ1-5; 7 nucleotides align to TRBD1. The CDR3 contains 14 residues. V was pared by 3 bases and J by 7 bases, with 6 bases of the junction left unmatched. Germline assignment: CDR1 LNHDA and CDR2 SQIVND (reference sequence).